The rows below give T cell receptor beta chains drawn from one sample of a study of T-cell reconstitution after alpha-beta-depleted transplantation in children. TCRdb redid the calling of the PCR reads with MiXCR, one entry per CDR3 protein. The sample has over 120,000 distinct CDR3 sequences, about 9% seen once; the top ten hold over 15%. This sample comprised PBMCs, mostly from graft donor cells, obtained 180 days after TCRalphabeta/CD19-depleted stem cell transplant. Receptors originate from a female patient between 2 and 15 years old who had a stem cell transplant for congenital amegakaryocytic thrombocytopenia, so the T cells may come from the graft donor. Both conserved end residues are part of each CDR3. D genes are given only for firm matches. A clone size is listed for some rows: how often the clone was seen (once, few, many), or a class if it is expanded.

CDR3 DNA: TGTGCCAGCAGTCCGTTGAGGGAGCCTGGATGGGTAGACTATGGCTACACCTTC
CDR3 protein: CASSPLREPGWVDYGYTF
clone size: many
D gene: .
V gene: TRBV28
J gene: TRBJ1-2

CDR3 DNA: TGTGCCACCAGCAGATCCTACTTTTCGCCGGGGGGGCCCTCTGGGGAGCAGTACTTC
CDR3 protein: CATSRSYFSPGGPSGEQYF
clone size: many
D gene: TRBD2
V gene: TRBV15
J gene: TRBJ2-7

CDR3 DNA: TGCGCCAGCAGCAAAGACCAGGCCTACGAGCAGTACTTC
CDR3 protein: CASSKDQAYEQYF
clone size: many
D gene: .
V gene: TRBV5-1
J gene: TRBJ2-7

CDR3 DNA: TGTGCCAGCATTATGGGGGGGGGGAGCACAGATACGCAGTATTTT
CDR3 protein: CASIMGGGSTDTQYF
clone size: few
D gene: TRBD2
V gene: TRBV12-3/TRBV12-4
J gene: TRBJ2-3

CDR3 DNA: TGTGCCAGCAGTTTATGGGCGACAGGGGTCGCATCTGTTGCCAAAAACATTCAGTACTTC
CDR3 protein: CASSLWATGVASVAKNIQYF
clone size: many
D gene: TRBD1
V gene: TRBV28
J gene: TRBJ2-4

CDR3 DNA: TGCGCCAGCAGCTTGGGATTGGGGATGGCGTTGAACACTGAAGCTTTCTTT
CDR3 protein: CASSLGLGMALNTEAFF
clone size: many
D gene: .
V gene: TRBV5-1
J gene: TRBJ1-1

CDR3 DNA: TGTGCCAGCAGTTTAGCGCATGGGAGGAGGGAGCAGTTCTTC
CDR3 protein: CASSLAHGRREQFF
clone size: few
D gene: .
V gene: TRBV12-3/TRBV12-4
J gene: TRBJ2-1

CDR3 DNA: TGCGCCAGCAGCCCCGGGACAGGAAACACCATATATTTT
CDR3 protein: CASSPGTGNTIYF
clone size: many
D gene: .
V gene: TRBV5-1
J gene: TRBJ1-3

CDR3 DNA: TGCGCCAGCAGCCCCGGAGGCGGGAGGTTGACCGGGGAGCTGTTTTTT
CDR3 protein: CASSPGGGRLTGELFF
clone size: many
D gene: TRBD2
V gene: TRBV5-1
J gene: TRBJ2-2

CDR3 DNA: TGTGCCAGCAGTTTTGGACTCCCGGTCGGGTCACCCCTCCACTTT
CDR3 protein: CASSFGLPVGSPLHF
clone size: few
D gene: .
V gene: TRBV28
J gene: TRBJ1-6

CDR3 DNA: TGCAGTGCTAGGGGTCCGGGACAGGGTAACACCGGGGAGCTGTTTTTT
CDR3 protein: CSARGPGQGNTGELFF
clone size: few
D gene: TRBD1
V gene: TRBV20-1
J gene: TRBJ2-2

CDR3 DNA: TGTGCCAGCAGCTTAGCAGAAAACACTGAAGCTTTCTTT
CDR3 protein: CASSLAENTEAFF
clone size: many
D gene: .
V gene: TRBV7-2
J gene: TRBJ1-1

CDR3 DNA: TGTGCCAGCAGCCTCACCGGGACAACTAGCACAGATACGCAGTATTTT
CDR3 protein: CASSLTGTTSTDTQYF
clone size: few
D gene: .
V gene: TRBV3-1
J gene: TRBJ2-3

CDR3 DNA: TGTGCCACCAGTGATTCTATGGACAGAACAATCAACACCGGGGAGCTGTTTTTT
CDR3 protein: CATSDSMDRTINTGELFF
clone size: .
D gene: .
V gene: TRBV24-1
J gene: TRBJ2-2

CDR3 DNA: TGTGCCGCCCCAGTACGGAACACTGAAGCTTTCTTT
CDR3 protein: CAAPVRNTEAFF
clone size: many
D gene: .
V gene: TRBV6-1
J gene: TRBJ1-1

CDR3 DNA: TGTGCCAGCAGTTTATGGCTAGCGGGAGTTGATACGCAGTATTTT
CDR3 protein: CASSLWLAGVDTQYF
clone size: many
D gene: TRBD2
V gene: TRBV12-3/TRBV12-4
J gene: TRBJ2-3

CDR3 DNA: TGTGCCAGCAGTTCTAGCCCAAGCACAGATACGCAGTATTTT
CDR3 protein: CASSSSPSTDTQYF
clone size: many
D gene: .
V gene: TRBV6-5
J gene: TRBJ2-3

CDR3 DNA: TGTGCCTGGAGTGCACCGAAAACAGGGTTTGCCGAGCAGTACTTC
CDR3 protein: CAWSAPKTGFAEQYF
clone size: many
D gene: .
V gene: TRBV30
J gene: TRBJ2-7